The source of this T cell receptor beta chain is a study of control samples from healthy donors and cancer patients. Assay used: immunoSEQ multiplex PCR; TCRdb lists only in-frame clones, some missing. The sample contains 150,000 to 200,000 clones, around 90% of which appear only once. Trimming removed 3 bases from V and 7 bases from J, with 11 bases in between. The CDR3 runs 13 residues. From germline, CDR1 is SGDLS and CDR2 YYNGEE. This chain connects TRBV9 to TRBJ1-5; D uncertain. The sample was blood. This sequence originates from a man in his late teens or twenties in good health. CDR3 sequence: CASSGGLEQPQHF. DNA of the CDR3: TGTGCCAGCAGCGGGGGATTAGAGCAGCCCCAGCATTTT.